This entry concerns a single T cell receptor beta chain. No cognate antigen has been identified for it. No much larger clone exists at a distance of one base, and base qualities are not known. Systemically healthy Caucasian individuals from Russia, 35 to 50 in total and aged about 6 to 100 years, were included as donors. Ten milliliters of peripheral blood were drawn from each donor into EDTA-treated Vacutainer tubes. Ficoll-Paque density-gradient centrifugation was used to isolate PBMCs, with at least 7 million per sample. Trizol reagent was used to extract total RNA from PBMCs, with at least 6 micrograms per sample. Naive CD45RAhigh/CD27high T cell percentages were measured by flow cytometry on a PBMC aliquot from every donor. This sample was included in a study of blood T cells in healthy people across ages (dated by TCRdb to the mid-2010s). The study in broad terms: In model experiments, template switching captured roughly one uniquely barcoded TCR beta cDNA molecule for every two T cells. Age-related changes in TCR beta repertoire diversity were measured in the study by deep sequencing normalized with unique cDNA molecular identifiers. The donors were divided into four age groups: young (average approximately 16 years), middle-aged (over 35), aged (around 59) and long-lived (more than 75). To avoid experimental bias, donors of different ages were randomly spread across the sequencing lanes. Two additional independent replicas of 1 million unique cDNA reads from the same blood draw were analyzed for two donors (one aged 18 to 29 and one aged 80 or older). Summary of the overall study and its limitations: Donor CMV infection status was unknown, potentially confounding age-related changes in expanded clonotypes. The percentage of naive T cells measured by flow cytometry correlated strongly with observed TCR beta diversity. Conclusive comparison of naive and antigen-experienced compartments was prevented by the profiling of bulk unsorted PBMCs. Compared with the aged group, the long-lived group had more naive CD4+ T cells, fewer expanded clones and increased TCR diversity, a pattern suggesting age selection. As age increased, observed TCR beta diversity per million T cells dropped in a roughly linear way, and a significant reduction was already evident by age 40. Estimates of total diversity based on one million sequenced T cells were considered lower bounds and underestimates.

The germline V gene (reference sequence) provides CDR1 DFQATT and CDR2 SNEGSKA. The CDR3 covers 15 residues, taking in both the cysteine and the phenylalanine. Only the CDR3 DNA stays, 45 bases, in frame from base 1. Relative to germline, V is 5 bases shorter and J is 4 bases shorter, with 20 bases between their ends. Libraries were constructed by 5' RACE. The run used an Illumina HiSeq 2500. A second PCR of about 6 to 12 cycles was performed with a sample-barcoded 5' primer and a J-beta primer mix. A template-switch 5' adaptor carrying 12 random nucleotides introduced a unique molecular identifier onto each TCR beta cDNA molecule. At least 2.5 million CDR3-containing paired-end reads were obtained from each sample. First-strand cDNA was synthesized from all RNA with the Mint cDNA synthesis kit, primed by a TRBC-specific oligonucleotide. Following uracil-DNA glycosylase treatment, a first 18-cycle PCR with universal primers M1SS and BC2_uni_R was performed on all cDNA. Under the source paper's analysis protocol: For normalization, 1 million high-quality reads, each with a distinct molecular identifier, were randomly selected from each sample. Instead of being binned into consensus sequences, reads that shared molecular identifiers were thrown out. MiTCR, with a Q25 quality threshold and the strictest error-elimination algorithm, was used for CDR3 identification, clonotype clustering and error correction. Lower-bound total TCR beta diversity was estimated with a nonparametric unseen species model using Euler transformation. TCRdb cleaned the public reads at Q25 with fastp, built clones with MiXCR and kept in-frame beta chains. Each CDR3 protein gets just one entry, which takes the most common genes and DNA from the rows behind it. The V and J calls reflect TCRdb's pipeline rather than the authors' work. For this sample there are 980,000 or so distinct CDR3 sequences; approximately 49% appear just once. Around 15% of the sample rests with the top ten.

The chain is made from TRBV20-1 and TRBJ1-2; the D gene cannot be named for sure. The specimen sequenced was blood. This TCR was recovered from a young man in good health. The DNA reads as follows: TGCAGTGCTTCACGGGAGACGGCCGGACTCTATGGCTACACCTTC. Its protein reads: CSASRETAGLYGYTF.